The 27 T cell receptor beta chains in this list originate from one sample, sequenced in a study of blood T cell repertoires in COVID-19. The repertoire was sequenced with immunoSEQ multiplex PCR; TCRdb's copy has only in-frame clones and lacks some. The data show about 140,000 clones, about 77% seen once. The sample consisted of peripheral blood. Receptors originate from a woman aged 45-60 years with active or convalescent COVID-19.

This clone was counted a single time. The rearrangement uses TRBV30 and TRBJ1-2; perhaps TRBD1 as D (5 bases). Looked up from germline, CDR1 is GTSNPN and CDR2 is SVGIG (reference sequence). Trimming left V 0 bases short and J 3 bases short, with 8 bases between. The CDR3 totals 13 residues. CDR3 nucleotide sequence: TGTGCCTGGAGTGTACAGGAACACTATGGCTACACCTTC. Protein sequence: CAWSVQEHYGYTF.

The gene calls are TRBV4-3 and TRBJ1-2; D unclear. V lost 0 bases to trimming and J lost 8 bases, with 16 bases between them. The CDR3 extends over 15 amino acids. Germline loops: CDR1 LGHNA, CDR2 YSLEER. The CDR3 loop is CASSQDQTPTGGYTF. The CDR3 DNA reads TGCGCCAGCAGCCAAGATCAGACTCCAACGGGGGGCTACACCTTC.

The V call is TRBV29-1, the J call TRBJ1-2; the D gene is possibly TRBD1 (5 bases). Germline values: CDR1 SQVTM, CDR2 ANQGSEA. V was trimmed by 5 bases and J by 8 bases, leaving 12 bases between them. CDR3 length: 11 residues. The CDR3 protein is CSVFPGQGYTF. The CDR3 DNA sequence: TGCAGCGTTTTCCCAGGGCAAGGCTACACCTTC.

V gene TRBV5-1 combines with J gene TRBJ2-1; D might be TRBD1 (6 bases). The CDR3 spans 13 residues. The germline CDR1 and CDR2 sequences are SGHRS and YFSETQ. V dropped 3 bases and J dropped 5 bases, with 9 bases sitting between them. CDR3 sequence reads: CASSSGQNNEQFF. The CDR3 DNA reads TGCGCCAGCAGCTCGGGACAAAACAATGAGCAGTTCTTC.

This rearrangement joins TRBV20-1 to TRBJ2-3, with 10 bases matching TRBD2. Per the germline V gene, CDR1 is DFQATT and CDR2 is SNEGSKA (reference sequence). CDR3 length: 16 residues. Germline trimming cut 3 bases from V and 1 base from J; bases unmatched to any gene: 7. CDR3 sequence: CSASIIGTSGTDTQYF. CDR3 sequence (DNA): TGCAGTGCTAGTATTATCGGGACTAGCGGCACAGATACGCAGTATTTT.

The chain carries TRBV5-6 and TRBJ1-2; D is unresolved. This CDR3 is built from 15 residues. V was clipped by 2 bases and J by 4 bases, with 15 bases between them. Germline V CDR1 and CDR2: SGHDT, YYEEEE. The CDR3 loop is CASSFFDTQAYGYTF. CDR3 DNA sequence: TGTGCCAGCAGCTTTTTTGACACCCAGGCCTATGGCTACACCTTC.

CDR3 region: CSARALAGVGDTQYF. The CDR3 nucleotides are TGCAGTGCTCGTGCATTAGCGGGAGTTGGAGATACGCAGTATTTT. The rearrangement uses TRBV20-1 and TRBJ2-3, with TRBD2 matching over 9 bases. J gave up 5 bases and V 5 bases, and 11 bases lay outside the gene matches. The CDR3 is 15 amino acids. Germline CDR1 DFQATT, CDR2 SNEGSKA (reference sequence).

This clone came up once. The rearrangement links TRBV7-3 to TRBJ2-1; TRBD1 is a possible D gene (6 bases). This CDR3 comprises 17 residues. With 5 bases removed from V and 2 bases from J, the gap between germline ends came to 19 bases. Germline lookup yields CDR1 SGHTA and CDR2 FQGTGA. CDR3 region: CASSDAWGQSPYNEQFF. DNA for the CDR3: TGTGCCAGCAGCGATGCATGGGGACAATCCCCCTACAATGAGCAGTTCTTC.

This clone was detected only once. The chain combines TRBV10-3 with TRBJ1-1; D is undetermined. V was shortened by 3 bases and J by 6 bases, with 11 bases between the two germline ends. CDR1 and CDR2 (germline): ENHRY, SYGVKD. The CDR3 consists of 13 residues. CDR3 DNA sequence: TGTGCCATCAGTGACCCCAGGAGGGCTGAAGCTTTCTTT. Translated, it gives CAISDPRRAEAFF.

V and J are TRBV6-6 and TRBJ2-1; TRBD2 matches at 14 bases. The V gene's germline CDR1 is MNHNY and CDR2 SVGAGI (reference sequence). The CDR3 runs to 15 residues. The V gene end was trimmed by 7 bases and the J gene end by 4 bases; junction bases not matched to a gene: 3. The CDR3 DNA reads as TGTGCCAGCACCCGACTAGCGGGAGGGTACAATGAGCAGTTCTTC. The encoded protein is CASTRLAGGYNEQFF.

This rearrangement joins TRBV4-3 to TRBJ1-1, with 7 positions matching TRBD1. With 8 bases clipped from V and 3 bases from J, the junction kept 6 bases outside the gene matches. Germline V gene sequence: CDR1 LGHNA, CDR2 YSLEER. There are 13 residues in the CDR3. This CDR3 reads CASGQVGDTEAFF. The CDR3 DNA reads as TGCGCCAGCGGACAGGTGGGGGACACTGAAGCTTTCTTT.

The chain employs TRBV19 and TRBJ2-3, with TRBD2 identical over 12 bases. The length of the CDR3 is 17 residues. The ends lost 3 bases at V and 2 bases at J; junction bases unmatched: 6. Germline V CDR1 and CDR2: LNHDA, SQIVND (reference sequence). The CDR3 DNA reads TGTGCCAGTAGTATGGAGAGGACTAGCGGGGCCACAGATACGCAGTATTTT. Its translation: CASSMERTSGATDTQYF.

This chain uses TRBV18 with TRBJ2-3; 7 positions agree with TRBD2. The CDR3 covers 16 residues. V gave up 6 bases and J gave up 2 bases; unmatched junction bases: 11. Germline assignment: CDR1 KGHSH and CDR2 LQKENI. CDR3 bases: TGTGCCAGCTCTCAAGACTCGGGGGGAAACACAGATACGCAGTATTTT. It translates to CASSQDSGGNTDTQYF.

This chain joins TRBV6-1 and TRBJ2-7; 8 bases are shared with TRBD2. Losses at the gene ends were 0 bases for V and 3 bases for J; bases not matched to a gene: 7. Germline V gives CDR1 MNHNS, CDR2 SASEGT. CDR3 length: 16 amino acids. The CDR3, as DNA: TGTGCCAGCAGTGAAGCACGGTCGGGGGGGCTCTACGAGCAGTACTTC. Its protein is CASSEARSGGLYEQYF.

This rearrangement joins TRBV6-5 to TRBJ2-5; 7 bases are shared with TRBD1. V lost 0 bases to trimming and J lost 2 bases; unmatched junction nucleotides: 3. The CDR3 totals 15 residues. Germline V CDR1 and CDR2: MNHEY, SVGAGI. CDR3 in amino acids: CASSYSGTAQETQYF. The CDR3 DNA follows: TGTGCCAGCAGTTACTCCGGGACAGCACAAGAGACCCAGTACTTC.

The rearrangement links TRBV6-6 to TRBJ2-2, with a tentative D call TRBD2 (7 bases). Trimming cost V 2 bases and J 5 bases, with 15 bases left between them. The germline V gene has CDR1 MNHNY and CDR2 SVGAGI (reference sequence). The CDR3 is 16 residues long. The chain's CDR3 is CASSYPRGGGTGELFF. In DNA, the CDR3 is TGTGCCAGCAGTTACCCGAGGGGAGGGGGAACCGGGGAGCTGTTTTTT.

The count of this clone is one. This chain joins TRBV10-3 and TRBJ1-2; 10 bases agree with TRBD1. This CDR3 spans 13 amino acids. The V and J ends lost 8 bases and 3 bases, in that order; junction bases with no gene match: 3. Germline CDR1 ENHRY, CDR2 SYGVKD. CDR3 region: CAIGTGADYGYTF. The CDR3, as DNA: TGTGCCATCGGGACAGGGGCCGACTATGGCTACACCTTC.

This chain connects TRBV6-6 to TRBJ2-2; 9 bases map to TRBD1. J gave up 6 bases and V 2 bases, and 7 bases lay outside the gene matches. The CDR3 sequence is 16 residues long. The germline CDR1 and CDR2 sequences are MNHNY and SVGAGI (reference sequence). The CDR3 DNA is TGTGCCAGCAGTTACCCAGCGACAGGGGGGGCCGGGGAGCTGTTTTTT. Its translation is CASSYPATGGAGELFF.

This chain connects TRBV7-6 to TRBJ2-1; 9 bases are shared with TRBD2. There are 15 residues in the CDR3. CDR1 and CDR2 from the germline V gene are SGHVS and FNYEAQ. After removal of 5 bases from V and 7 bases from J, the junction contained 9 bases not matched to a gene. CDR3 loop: CASSHSGGRSNEQFF. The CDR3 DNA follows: TGTGCCAGCAGCCACAGCGGGGGGAGGTCAAATGAGCAGTTCTTC. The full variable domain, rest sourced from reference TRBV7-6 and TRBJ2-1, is GAGVSQSPRYKVTKRGQDVALRCDPISGHVSLYWYRQALGQGPEFLTYFNYEAQQDKSGLPNDRFSAERPEGSISTLTIQRTEQRDSAMYRCASSHSGGRSNEQFFGPGTRLTVL.

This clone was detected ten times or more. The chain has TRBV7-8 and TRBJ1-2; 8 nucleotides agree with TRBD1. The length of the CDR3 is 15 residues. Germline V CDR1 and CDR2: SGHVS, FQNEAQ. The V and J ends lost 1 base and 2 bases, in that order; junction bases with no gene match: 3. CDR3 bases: TGTGCCAGCAGCTTAGAAGGGACAGGAAACTATGGCTACACCTTC. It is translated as CASSLEGTGNYGYTF.

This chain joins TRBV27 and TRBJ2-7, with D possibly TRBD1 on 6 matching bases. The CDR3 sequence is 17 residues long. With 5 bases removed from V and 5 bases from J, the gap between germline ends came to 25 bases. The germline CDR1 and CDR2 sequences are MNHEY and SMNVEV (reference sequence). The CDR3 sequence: CASSPGQSNRPLHEQYF. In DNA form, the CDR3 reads TGTGCCAGCAGTCCCGGACAGTCTAATCGCCCCCTCCACGAGCAGTACTTC.

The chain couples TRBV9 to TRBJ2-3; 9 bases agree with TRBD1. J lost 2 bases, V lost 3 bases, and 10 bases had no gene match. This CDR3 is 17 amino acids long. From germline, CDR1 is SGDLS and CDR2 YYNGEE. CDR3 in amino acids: CASSETGQGRYTDTQYF. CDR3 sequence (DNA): TGTGCCAGCAGCGAGACGGGACAGGGCCGTTACACAGATACGCAGTATTTT.

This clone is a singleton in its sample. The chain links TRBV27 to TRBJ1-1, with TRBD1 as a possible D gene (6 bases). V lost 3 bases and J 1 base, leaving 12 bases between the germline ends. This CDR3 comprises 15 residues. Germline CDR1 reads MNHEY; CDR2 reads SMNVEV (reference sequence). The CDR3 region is CASSFLGARNTEAFF. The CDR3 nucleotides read TGTGCCAGCAGTTTCTTGGGGGCTCGGAACACTGAAGCTTTCTTT.

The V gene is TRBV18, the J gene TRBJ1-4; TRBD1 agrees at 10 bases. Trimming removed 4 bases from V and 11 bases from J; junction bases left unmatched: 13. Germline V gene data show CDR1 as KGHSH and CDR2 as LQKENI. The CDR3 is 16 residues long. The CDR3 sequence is CASSLRTGGNVKKLFF. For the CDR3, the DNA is TGTGCCAGCTCACTTCGGACAGGGGGGAACGTAAAGAAACTGTTTTTT.

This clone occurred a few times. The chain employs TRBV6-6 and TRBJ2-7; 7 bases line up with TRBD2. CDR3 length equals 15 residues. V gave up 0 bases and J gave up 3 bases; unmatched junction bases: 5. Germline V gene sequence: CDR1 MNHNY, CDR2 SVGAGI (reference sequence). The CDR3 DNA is TGTGCCAGCAGTTACTCGGCTAGCGGCCTCTACGAGCAGTACTTC. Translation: CASSYSASGLYEQYF.

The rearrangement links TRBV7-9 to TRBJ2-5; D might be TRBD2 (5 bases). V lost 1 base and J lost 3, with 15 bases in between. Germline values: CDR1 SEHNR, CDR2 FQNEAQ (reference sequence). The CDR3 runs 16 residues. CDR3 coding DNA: TGTGCCAGCAGCTTAGAGCGGTGGGTTTTCGAAGAGACCCAGTACTTC. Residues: CASSLERWVFEETQYF. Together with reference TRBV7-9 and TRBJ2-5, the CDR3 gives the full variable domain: DTGVSQNPRHKITKRGQNVTFRCDPISEHNRLYWYRQTLGQGPEFLTYFQNEAQLEKSRLLSDRFSAERPKGSFSTLEIQRTEQGDSAMYLCASSLERWVFEETQYFGPGTRLLVL.

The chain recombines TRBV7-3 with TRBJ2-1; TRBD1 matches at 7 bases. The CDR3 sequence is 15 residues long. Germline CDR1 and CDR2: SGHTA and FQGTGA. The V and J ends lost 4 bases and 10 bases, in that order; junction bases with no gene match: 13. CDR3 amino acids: CASSYTGARPIEQFF. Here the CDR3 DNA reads TGTGCCAGCAGCTATACAGGGGCTCGACCAATCGAGCAGTTCTTC. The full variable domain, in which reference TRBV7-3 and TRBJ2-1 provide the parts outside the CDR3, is GAGVSQTPSNKVTEKGKYVELRCDPISGHTALYWYRQSLGQGPEFLIYFQGTGAADDSGLPNDRFFAVRPEGSVSTLKIQRTERGDSAVYLCASSYTGARPIEQFFGPGTRLTVL.